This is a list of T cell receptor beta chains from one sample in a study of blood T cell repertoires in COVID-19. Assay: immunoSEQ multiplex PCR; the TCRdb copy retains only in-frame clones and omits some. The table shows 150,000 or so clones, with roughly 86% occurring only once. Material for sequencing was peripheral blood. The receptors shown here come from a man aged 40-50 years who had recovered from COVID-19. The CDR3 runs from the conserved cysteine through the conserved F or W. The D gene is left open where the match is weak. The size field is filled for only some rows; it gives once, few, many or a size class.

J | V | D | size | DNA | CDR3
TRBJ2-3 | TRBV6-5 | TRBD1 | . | TGTGCCAGCAGTTCGACAGGGTTGACAGATACGCAGTATTTT | CASSSTGLTDTQYF
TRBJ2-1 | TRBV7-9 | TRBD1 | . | TGTGCCAGCAGCGCCGGGACAGGGAACAATGAGCAGTTCTTC | CASSAGTGNNEQFF
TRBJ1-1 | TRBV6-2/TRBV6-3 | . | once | TGTGCCAGCAGCCATTGGGAGGGGATCTCTGAAGCTTTCTTT | CASSHWEGISEAFF
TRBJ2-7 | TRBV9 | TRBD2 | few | TGTGCCAGCAGCGTAGGGGAGCGGGGCCCCGAGCAGTACTTC | CASSVGERGPEQYF
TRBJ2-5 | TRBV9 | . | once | TGTGCCAGCAGCGAACGGCCGGGGGAGACCCAGTACTTC | CASSERPGETQYF
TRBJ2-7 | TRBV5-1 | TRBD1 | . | TGCGCCAGCAGCTGGGACAGGGCCTACGAGCAGTACTTC | CASSWDRAYEQYF
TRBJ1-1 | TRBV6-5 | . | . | TGTGCCAGCAGTTATAGGGGGAACACTGAAGCTTTCTTT | CASSYRGNTEAFF
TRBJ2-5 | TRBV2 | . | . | TGTGCCACCGGGACTGAACAAGAGACCCAGTACTTC | CATGTEQETQYF
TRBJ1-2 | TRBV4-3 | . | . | TGCGCCAGCAGCCAAGATGAGGGACTGAACTATGGCTACACCTTC | CASSQDEGLNYGYTF
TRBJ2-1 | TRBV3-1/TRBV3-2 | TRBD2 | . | TGTGCCAGCAGCCAAGGACTAGCGGGGGCCCCCGAGCAGTTCTTC | CASSQGLAGAPEQFF
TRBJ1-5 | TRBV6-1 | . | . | TGTGCCAGCAGTGACGCCGGAAGCACAGTTCAGCCCCAGCATTTT | CASSDAGSTVQPQHF
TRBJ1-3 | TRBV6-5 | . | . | TGTGCCAGCAGTTCCCGGGACATTGGAAACACCATATATTTT | CASSSRDIGNTIYF
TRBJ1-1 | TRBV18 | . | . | TGTGCCAGCTCACCATCCATTGGCCAGGGAAGCACTGAAGCTTTCTTT | CASSPSIGQGSTEAFF
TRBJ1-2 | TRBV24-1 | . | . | TGTGCCACCAGTGACTCGAGGAAGGCGGGGCTCTATGGCTACACCTTC | CATSDSRKAGLYGYTF
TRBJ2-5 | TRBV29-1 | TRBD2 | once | TGCAGCGTAGGCACTAGCGGGAGGCGGGAGACCCAGTACTTC | CSVGTSGRRETQYF
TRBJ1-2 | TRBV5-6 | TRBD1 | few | TGTGCCAGCAGCTTCTGGGGGGAGACAGGGAATGGCTACACCTTC | CASSFWGETGNGYTF
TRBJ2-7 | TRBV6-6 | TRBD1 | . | TGTGCCAGCAGTTACGGGACAGGGGACGAGCAGTACTTC | CASSYGTGDEQYF
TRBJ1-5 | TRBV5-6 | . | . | TGTGCCAGCAGCTTGATAAATCAGCCCCAGCATTTT | CASSLINQPQHF
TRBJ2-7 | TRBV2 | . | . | TGTGCCAGCAAGAGACTAGTTAGCTCCTACGAGCAGTACTTC | CASKRLVSSYEQYF
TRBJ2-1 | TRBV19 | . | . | TGTGCCAGTAGCTACGTCGGGTCCTACAATGAGCAGTTCTTC | CASSYVGSYNEQFF
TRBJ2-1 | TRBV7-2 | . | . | TGTGCCAGCAGCTTGCTCAGGGTAAACAATGAGCAGTTCTTC | CASSLLRVNNEQFF
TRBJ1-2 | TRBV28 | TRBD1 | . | TGTGCCAGCAGTCCCAGGACAGGCCGTAACTATGGCTACACCTTC | CASSPRTGRNYGYTF
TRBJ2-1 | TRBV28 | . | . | TGTGCACATGAGGAGAGCAGCCACAATGAGCAGTTCTTC | CAHEESSHNEQFF
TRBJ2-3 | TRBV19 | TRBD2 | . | TGTGCCTCCGTAGCGGGAGGTGGTTATACGCAGTATTTT | CASVAGGGYTQYF
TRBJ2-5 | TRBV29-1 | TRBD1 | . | TGCAGCGTTGAAAGAGGGACAGGGGGAGAGACCCAGTACTTC | CSVERGTGGETQYF
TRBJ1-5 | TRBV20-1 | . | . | TGCAGTGCTAGTATAGGGGAATATCAGCCCCAGCATTTT | CSASIGEYQPQHF
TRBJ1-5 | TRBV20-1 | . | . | TGCAGTGCTAGTGATCTTAGCAATCAGCCCCAGCATTTT | CSASDLSNQPQHF
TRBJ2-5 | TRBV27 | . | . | TGTGCCAGCAGTACCACAGGGAAGGAGACCCAGTACTTC | CASSTTGKETQYF
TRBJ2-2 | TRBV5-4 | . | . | TGTGCCAGCAGCCTATCGACAGTGGGCACCGGGGAGCTGTTTTTT | CASSLSTVGTGELFF
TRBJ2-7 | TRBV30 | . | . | TGTGCCGGACTGGAATTGGAGCGGTCCTACGAGCAGTACTTC | CAGLELERSYEQYF
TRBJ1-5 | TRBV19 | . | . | TGTGCCAGTAGTATAGCAGGCAGCCGTCAGCCCCAGCATTTT | CASSIAGSRQPQHF
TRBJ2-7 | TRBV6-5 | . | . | TGTGCCAGCGAAAGCAGCGGAGTAGGCGAGCAGTACTTC | CASESSGVGEQYF
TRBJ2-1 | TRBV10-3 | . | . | TGTGCCATCAGTGTAGTGGTAACCACCTTCTATGAGCAGTTCTTC | CAISVVVTTFYEQFF
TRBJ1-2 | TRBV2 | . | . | TGTGCCAGCAGTGTCGGGGAACAAATGAGCTACACCTTC | CASSVGEQMSYTF
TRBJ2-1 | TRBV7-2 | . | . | TGTGCCAGCAGCCGTGAACCAACTAGATATAATGAGCAGTTCTTC | CASSREPTRYNEQFF
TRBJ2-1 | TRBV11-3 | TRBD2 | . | TGTGCCAGCAGCTCCTCGAGGGGCGGGGGAAGATACAATGAGCAGTTCTTC | CASSSSRGGGRYNEQFF
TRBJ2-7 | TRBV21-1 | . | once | TGTGCCAGCAGCGAACCACAGGGGCGGCAAAGCTCCTACGAGCAGTACTTC | CASSEPQGRQSSYEQYF
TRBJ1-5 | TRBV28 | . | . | TGTGCCAGTACCGCGGACACCTATCAGCCCCAGCATTTT | CASTADTYQPQHF
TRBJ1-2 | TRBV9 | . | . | TGTGCCAGCAGCGTAGATCCCGGGAACTATGGCTACACCTTC | CASSVDPGNYGYTF
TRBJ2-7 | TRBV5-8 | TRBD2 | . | TGTGCCAGCAGCTTGGGACTAGCGGTCTCCTACGAGCAGTACTTC | CASSLGLAVSYEQYF
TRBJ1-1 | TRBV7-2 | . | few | TGTGCCAGCAGCTTACTTGGGCCTAACACTGAAGCTTTCTTT | CASSLLGPNTEAFF
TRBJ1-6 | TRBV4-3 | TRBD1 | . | TGCGCCAGCAGCCAAGATGCCAGGGGGCAATCACCCCTCCACTTT | CASSQDARGQSPLHF
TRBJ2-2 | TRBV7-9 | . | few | TGTGCCAGCAGCTTATATCCCGGGAGAGTAGGCACCGGGGAGCTGTTTTTT | CASSLYPGRVGTGELFF
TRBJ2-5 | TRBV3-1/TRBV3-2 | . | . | TGTGCCAGCAGCCAAGACCATAGGGGGGGGGAGACCCAGTACTTC | CASSQDHRGGETQYF
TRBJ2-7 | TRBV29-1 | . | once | TGCAGCTATAGGACAGCTGGAAATAACGAGCAGTACTTC | CSYRTAGNNEQYF
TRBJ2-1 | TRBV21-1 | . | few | TGTGCCAGCAGCGTGAACTCTATTTGCTCCTACAATGAGCAGTTCTTC | CASSVNSICSYNEQFF
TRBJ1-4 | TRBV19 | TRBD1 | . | TGTGCCAGTAGTATCGCAGGTACAGGGGGTGAAAAACTGTTTTTT | CASSIAGTGGEKLFF
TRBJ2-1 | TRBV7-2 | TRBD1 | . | TGTGCCAGCAGCTCCCTCCAGGGGACAGGAATAAATGAGCAGTTCTTC | CASSSLQGTGINEQFF
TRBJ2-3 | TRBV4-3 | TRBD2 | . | TGCGCCAGCAGCCAAGATCGTCCAGGACTAGCGCTTTTT | CASSQDRPGLALF
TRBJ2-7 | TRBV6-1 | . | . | TGTGCCAGCAGTGAAGTTAGCCCGGATACCGAGCAGTACTTC | CASSEVSPDTEQYF
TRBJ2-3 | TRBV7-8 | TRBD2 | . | TGTGCCAGCAGCTTTGGAGCGGGGGATACGCAGTATTTT | CASSFGAGDTQYF
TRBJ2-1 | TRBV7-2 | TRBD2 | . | TGTGCCAGCAGCTGGGGGGGGAAGAATGAGCAGTTCTTC | CASSWGGKNEQFF
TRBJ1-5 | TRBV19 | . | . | TGTGCCAGTAGTATTGCGTCACTCCATCAGCCCCAGCATTTT | CASSIASLHQPQHF
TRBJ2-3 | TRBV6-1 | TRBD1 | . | TGTGCCAGCACTGAAGGGGGACAGGGCACAGATACGCAGTATTTT | CASTEGGQGTDTQYF
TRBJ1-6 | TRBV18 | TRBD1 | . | TGTGCCAGCTCACCTCAACAGGGGGTTAATTCACCCCTCCACTTT | CASSPQQGVNSPLHF
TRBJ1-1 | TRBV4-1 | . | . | TGCGCCAGCAGCCCAGACAGAGGGAGGGACACTGAAGCTTTCTTT | CASSPDRGRDTEAFF
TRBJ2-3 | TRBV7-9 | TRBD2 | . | TGTGCCAGCAGCTCGTCACTAGCGGGAGGAACAGATACGCAGTATTTT | CASSSSLAGGTDTQYF
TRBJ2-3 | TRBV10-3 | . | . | TGTGCCGTCGGGGAGGCAGATACGCAGTATTTT | CAVGEADTQYF
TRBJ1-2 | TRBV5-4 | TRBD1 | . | TGTGCCAGCAGCCTCGACAGGGGCGGCTCATATGGCTACACCTTC | CASSLDRGGSYGYTF
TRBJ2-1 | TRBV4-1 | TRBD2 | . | TGCGCCAGCAGCCAAGATAGTAGGGACTACACCCCCCTTTACAATGAGCAGTTCTTC | CASSQDSRDYTPLYNEQFF